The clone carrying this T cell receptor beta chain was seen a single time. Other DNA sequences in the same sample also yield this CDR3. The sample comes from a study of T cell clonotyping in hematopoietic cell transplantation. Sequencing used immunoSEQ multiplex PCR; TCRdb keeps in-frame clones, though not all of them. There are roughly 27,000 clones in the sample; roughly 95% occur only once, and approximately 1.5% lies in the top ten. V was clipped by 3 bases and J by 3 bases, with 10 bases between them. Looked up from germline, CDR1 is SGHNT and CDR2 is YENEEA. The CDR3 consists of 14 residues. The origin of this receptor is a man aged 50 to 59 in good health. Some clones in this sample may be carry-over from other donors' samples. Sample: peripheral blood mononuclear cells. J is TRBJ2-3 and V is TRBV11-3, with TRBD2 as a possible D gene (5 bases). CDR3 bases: TGTGCCAGCAGCTTCGGAGGAACTACAGATACGCAGTATTTT. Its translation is CASSFGGTTDTQYF.